This T cell receptor beta chain was captured in a study of blood T cell repertoires in COVID-19. Background on the study: Donors in the United States, Italy and Spain gave samples during acute or convalescent COVID-19. T cells, B-cell-depleted T cells, or PBMCs supplied cDNA or gDNA.

The CDR3 consists of 16 residues. V lost 3 bases and J lost 3, with 16 bases in between. Per the germline V gene, CDR1 is WSHSY and CDR2 is SAAADI. Original processing notes: Researchers report that nucleated cell counts were estimated from reference gene primer amplification. TCRdb's copy holds only in-frame clones and misses some; the assay was immunoSEQ multiplex PCR. Clone size and the V and J calls come from that table; the DNA yielded D and trimming. The table has about 24,000 clones, roughly 89% seen once. The sequence was obtained from a human donor in a cohort sampled during active COVID-19. The rearrangement links TRBV10-2 to TRBJ2-3; weak D call: TRBD2 (6 bases). The sequenced sample consisted of peripheral blood. CDR3 nucleotides: TGCGCCAGCAGTGAACTAGCCCCGGCGCTGACAGATACGCAGTATTTT. Its protein is CASSELAPALTDTQYF.